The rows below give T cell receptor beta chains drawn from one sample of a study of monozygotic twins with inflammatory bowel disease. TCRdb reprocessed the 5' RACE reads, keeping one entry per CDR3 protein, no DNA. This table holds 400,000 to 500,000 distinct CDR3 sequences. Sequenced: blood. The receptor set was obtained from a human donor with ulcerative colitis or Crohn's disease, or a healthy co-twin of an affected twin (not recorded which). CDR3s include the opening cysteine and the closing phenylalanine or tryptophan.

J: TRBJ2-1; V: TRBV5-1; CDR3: CASSLEGPQGEQFF
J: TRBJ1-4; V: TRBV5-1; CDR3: CASSLGDRVHEKLFF
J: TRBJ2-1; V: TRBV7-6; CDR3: CASSLGGGPIDEQFF
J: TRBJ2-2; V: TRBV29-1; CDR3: CSVEDLKAKKTGELFF
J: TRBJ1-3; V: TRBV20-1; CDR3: CSASSGGSSGNTIYF
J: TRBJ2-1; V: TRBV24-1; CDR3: CATSDTLTSGAFNEQFF
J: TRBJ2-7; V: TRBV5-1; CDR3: CASSRTGTESEQYF
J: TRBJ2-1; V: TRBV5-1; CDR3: CASAEGGVSYNEQFF
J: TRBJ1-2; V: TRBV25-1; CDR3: CASSDAGKLGSGYTF
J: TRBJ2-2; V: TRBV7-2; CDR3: CASSLWASGKASTGELFF
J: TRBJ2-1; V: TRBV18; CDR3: CASSPQESSYNEQFF
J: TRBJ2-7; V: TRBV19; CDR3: CASSISTGVYEQYF
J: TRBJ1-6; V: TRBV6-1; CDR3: CASTPTGVGSPLHF
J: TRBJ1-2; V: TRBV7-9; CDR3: CASSPQTGTNYGYTF
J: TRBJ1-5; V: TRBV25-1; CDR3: CASSAKVDGPQHF
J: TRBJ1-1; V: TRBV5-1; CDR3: CASSRDTSKNTEAFF
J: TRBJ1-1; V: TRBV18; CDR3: CASSPPGGRSGPNTEAFF
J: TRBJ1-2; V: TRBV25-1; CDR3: CASSDPGGVGYGYTF
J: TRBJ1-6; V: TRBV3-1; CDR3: CASSRSRDRGNSPLHF
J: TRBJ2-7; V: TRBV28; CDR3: CASSPGQDTYEQYF
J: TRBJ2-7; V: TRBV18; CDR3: CASSSVAGFYEQYF
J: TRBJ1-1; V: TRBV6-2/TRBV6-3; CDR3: CASSPTLISYTEAFF
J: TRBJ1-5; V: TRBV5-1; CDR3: CASSLYRGGQPQHF
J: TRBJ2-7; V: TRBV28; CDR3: CASSHTGTGLSYEQYF
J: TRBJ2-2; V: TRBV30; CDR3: CALKTTGELFF
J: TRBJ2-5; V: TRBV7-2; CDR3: CASSFTGSGETQYF
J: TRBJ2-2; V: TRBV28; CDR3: CASSRDRGSTGELFF
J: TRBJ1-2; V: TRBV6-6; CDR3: CASSYAQPNYGYTF
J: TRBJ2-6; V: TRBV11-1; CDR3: CASSPNLQGISGANVLTF
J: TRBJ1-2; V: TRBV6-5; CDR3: CASSYRDREGYTF
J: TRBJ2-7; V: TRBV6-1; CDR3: CASSETSGRAYEQYF
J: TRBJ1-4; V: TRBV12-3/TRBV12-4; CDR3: CASTLTTGGLEKLFF
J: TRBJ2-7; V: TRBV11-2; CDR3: CASSRTSVSYVQYF
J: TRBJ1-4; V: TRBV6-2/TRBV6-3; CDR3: CASSAGRTRVGLFF
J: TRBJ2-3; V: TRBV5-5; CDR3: CASSLAGDADTQYF
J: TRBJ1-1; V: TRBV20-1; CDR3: CSAARDRGRGTEAFF
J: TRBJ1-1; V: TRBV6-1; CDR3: CASIRQGRSKAFF
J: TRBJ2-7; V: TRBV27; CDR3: CASGPLTSGSGEQYF
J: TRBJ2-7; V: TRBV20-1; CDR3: CSARKDPSPYEQYF
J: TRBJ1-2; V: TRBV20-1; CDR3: CSASRPGINYGYTF
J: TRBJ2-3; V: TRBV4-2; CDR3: CASKDGGAPDTQYF
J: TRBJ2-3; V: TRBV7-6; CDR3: CASSLGRLAADTQYF
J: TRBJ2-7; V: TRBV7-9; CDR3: CASSWDPTYEQYF
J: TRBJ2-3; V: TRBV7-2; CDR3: CASSVGLARDTQYF
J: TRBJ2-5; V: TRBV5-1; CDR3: CASTPTGEDQFETQYF
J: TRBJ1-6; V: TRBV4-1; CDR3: CASSQGQLPRSSYNSPLHF
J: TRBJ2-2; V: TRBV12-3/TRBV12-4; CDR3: CASSQGQTGELFF
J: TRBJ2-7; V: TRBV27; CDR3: CASSFAGLGSYEQYF
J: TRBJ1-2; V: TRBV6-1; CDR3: CASRFPGTGNYGYTF